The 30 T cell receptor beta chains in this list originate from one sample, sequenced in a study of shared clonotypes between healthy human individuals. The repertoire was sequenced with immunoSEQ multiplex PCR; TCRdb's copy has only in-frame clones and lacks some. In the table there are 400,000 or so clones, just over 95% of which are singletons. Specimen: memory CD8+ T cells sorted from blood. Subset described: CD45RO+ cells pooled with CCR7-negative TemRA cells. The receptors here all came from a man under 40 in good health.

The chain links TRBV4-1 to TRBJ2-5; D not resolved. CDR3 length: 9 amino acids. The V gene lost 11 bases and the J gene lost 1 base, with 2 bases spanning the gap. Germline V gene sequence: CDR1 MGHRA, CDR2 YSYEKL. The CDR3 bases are TGCGCCGTCCAAGAGACCCAGTACTTC. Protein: CAVQETQYF.

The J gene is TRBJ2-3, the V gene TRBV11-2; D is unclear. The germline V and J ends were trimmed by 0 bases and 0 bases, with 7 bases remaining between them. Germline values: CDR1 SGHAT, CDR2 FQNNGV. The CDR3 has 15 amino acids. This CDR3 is CASSLDLGSTDTQYF. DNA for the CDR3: TGTGCCAGCAGCTTAGATCTCGGGAGCACAGATACGCAGTATTTT.

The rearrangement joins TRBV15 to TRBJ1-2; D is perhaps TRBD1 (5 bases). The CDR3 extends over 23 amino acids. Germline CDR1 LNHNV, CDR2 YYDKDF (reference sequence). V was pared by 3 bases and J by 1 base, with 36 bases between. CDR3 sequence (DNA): TGTGCCACCAGCAGCCCCTACCCAAACAGCGGGACGTTCTTCCCTACCTTTAACTATGGCTACACCTTC. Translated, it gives CATSSPYPNSGTFFPTFNYGYTF.

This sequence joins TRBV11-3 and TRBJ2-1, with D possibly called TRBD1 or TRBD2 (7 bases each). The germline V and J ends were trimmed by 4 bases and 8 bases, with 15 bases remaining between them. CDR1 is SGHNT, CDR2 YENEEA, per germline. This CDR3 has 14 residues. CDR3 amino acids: CASSSGGVLHEQFF. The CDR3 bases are TGTGCCAGCAGCTCAGGGGGGGTGCTACATGAGCAGTTCTTC.

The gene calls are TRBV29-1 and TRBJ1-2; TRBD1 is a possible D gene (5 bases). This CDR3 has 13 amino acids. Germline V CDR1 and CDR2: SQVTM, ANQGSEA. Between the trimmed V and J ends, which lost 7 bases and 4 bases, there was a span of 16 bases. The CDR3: CSGSGGASYGYTF. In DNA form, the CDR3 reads TGCAGCGGGAGTGGGGGAGCGAGCTATGGCTACACCTTC.

The CDR3 bases are TGTGCCAGTAGTCCCTCTGGAAGAGTGCTGCTTGGAAACACCATATATTTT. Its protein product is CASSPSGRVLLGNTIYF. This sequence joins TRBV19 and TRBJ1-3; D remains unclear. The germline V and J ends were trimmed by 5 bases and 3 bases, with 20 bases remaining between them. Germline V lookup: CDR1 LNHDA, CDR2 SQIVND (reference sequence). CDR3 length: 17 residues.

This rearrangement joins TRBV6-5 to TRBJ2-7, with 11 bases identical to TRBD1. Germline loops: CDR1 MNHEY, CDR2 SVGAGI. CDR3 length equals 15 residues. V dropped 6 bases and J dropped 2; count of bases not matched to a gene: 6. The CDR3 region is CASSPQDRGPYEQYF. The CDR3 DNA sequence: TGTGCCAGCAGCCCCCAGGACAGGGGGCCCTACGAGCAGTACTTC.

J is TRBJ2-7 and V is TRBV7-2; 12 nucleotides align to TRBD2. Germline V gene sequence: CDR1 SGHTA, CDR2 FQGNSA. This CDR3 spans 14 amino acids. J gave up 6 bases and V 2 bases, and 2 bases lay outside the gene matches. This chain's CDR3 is CASSLLAGGPEQYF. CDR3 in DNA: TGTGCCAGCAGCTTACTAGCGGGAGGGCCCGAGCAGTACTTC.

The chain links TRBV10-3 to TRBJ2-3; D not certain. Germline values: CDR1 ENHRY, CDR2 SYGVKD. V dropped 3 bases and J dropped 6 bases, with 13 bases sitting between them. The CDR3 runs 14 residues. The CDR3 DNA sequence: TGTGCCATCAGTGATCGAGGACGGTCGGATACGCAGTATTTT. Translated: CAISDRGRSDTQYF.

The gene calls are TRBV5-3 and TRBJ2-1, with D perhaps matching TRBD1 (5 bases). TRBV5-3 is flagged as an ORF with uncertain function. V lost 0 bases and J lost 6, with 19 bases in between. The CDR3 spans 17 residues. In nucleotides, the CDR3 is TGTGCCAGAAGCTTGGAGACAGAAAATAGAAAGGGCAATGAGCAGTTCTTC. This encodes CARSLETENRKGNEQFF.

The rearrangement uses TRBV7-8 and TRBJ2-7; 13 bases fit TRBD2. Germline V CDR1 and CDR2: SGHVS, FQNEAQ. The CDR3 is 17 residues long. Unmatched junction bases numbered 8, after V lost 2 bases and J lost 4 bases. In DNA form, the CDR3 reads TGTGCCAGCAGCTTACGAGCCGGGACTAGCGGGAATTACGAGCAGTACTTC. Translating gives CASSLRAGTSGNYEQYF.

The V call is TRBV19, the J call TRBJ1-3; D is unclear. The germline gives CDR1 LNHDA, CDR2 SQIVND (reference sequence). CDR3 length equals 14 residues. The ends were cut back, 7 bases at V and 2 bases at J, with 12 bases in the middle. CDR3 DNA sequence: TGTGCCAGTAAAGAGGGCCAGGCTGGAAACACCATATATTTT. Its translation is CASKEGQAGNTIYF.

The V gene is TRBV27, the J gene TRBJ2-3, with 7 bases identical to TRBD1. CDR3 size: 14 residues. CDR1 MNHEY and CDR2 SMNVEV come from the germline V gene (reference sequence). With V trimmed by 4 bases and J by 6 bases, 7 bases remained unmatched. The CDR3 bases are TGTGCCAGCAGTTCGGGACAGCCCCGGGATACGCAGTATTTT. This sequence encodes CASSSGQPRDTQYF.

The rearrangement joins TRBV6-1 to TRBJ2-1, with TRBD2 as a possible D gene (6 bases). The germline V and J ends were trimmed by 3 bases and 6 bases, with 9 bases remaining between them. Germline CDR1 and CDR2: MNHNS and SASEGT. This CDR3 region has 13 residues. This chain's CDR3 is CASSEPTSNEQFF. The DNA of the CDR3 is TGTGCCAGCAGTGAGCCGACTAGCAATGAGCAGTTCTTC.

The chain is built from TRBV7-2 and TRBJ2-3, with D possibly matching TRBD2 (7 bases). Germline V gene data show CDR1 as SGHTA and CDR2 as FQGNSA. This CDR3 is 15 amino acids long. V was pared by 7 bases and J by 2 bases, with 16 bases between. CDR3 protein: CASTPRGGFTDTQYF. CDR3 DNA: TGTGCCAGCACCCCGAGGGGGGGTTTCACAGATACGCAGTATTTT.

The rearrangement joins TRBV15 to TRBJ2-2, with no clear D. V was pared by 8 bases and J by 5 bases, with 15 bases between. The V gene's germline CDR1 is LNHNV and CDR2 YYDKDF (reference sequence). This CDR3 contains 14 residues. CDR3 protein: CATSWGGPTGELFF. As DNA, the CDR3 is TGTGCCACCTCCTGGGGTGGTCCTACCGGGGAGCTGTTTTTT.

The CDR3 loop reads CASSWTRTSYEQYF. In DNA, the CDR3 is TGTGCCAGCAGTTGGACTAGGACCTCCTACGAGCAGTACTTC. The rearrangement links TRBV28 to TRBJ2-7; 7 bases line up with TRBD2. Germline trimming cut 4 bases from V and 0 bases from J; bases unmatched to any gene: 3. The germline V gene encodes CDR1 MDHEN and CDR2 SYDVKM. The CDR3 extends over 14 amino acids.

The CDR3 is CASSDQYEQYF. In DNA, the CDR3 is TGTGCCAGCAGTGACCAGTACGAGCAGTACTTC. The chain joins TRBV6-6 to TRBJ2-7; D unresolved. The CDR3 is made up of 11 amino acids. Germline V gene sequence: CDR1 MNHNY, CDR2 SVGAGI (reference sequence). The V gene lost 5 bases and the J gene lost 4 bases, with 6 bases spanning the gap.

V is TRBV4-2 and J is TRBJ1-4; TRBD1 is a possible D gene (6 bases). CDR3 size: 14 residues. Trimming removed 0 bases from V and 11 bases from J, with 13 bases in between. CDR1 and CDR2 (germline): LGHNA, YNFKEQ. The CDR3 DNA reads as TGTGCCAGCAGCCAAGAACGGGGGCGCGGGAAACTGTTTTTT. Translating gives CASSQERGRGKLFF.

CDR3: CASSQEHYNEQFF. In DNA, the CDR3 is TGTGCCAGCAGCCAAGAACATTACAATGAGCAGTTCTTC. The chain employs TRBV4-2 and TRBJ2-1; D call uncertain. Trimming took 0 bases from V and 4 from J, leaving 4 bases between them. This CDR3 is 13 amino acids long. Germline-derived CDR1 and CDR2 are LGHNA and YNFKEQ.

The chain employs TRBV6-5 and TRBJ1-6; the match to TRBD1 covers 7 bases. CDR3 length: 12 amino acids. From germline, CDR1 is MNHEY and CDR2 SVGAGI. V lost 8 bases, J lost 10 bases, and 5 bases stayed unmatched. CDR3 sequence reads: CASGRGPSPLHF. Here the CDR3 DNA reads TGTGCCAGCGGTAGGGGGCCCTCACCCCTCCACTTT.

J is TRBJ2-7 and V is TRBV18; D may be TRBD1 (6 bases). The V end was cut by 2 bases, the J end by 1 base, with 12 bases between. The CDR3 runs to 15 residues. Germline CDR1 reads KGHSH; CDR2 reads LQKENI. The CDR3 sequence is CASSPDRTASYEQYF. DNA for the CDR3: TGTGCCAGCTCACCAGATCGGACAGCTTCCTACGAGCAGTACTTC.

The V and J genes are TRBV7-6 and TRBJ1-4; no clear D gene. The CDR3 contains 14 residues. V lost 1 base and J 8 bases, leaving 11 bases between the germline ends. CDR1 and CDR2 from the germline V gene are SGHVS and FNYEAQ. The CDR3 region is CASSLGGLKEKLFF. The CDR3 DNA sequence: TGTGCCAGCAGCTTAGGGGGATTAAAAGAAAAACTGTTTTTT.

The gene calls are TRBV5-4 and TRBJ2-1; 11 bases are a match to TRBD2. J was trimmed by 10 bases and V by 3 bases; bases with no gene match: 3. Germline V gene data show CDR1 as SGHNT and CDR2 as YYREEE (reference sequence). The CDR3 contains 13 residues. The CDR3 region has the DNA TGTGCCAGCAGCTCAACTAGCGGGAGCGAGCAGTTCTTC. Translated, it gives CASSSTSGSEQFF.

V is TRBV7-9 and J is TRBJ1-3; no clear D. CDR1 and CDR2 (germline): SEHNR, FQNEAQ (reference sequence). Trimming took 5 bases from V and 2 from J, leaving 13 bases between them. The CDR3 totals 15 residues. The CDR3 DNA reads TGTGCCAGCAGCGGCCGGGGTGGACCTGGAAACACCATATATTTT. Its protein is CASSGRGGPGNTIYF.

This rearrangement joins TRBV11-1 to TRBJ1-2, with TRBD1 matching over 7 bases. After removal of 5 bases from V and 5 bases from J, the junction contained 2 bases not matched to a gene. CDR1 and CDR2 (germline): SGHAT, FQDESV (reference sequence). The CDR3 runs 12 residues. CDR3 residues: CASSRDRYGYTF. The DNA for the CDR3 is TGTGCCAGCAGCCGGGACAGATATGGCTACACCTTC.

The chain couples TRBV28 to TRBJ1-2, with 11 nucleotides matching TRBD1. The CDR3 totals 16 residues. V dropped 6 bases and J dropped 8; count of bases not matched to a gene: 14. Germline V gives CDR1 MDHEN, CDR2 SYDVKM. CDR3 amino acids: CASSLQRGQGAKGYTF. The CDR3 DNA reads TGTGCCAGCAGCCTACAACGAGGACAGGGGGCCAAGGGCTACACCTTC.

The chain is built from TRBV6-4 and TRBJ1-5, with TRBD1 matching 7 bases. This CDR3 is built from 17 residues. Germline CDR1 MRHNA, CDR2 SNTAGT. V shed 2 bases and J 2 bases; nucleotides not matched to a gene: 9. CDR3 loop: CASSDPTGPLGNQPQHF. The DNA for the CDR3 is TGTGCCAGCAGTGACCCGACAGGGCCCTTAGGCAATCAGCCCCAGCATTTT.

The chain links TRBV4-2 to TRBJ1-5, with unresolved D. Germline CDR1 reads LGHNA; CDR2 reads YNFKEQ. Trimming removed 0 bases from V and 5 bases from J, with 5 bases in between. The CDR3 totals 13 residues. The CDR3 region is CASSQERDQPQHF. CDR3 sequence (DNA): TGTGCCAGCAGCCAAGAAAGGGATCAGCCCCAGCATTTT.

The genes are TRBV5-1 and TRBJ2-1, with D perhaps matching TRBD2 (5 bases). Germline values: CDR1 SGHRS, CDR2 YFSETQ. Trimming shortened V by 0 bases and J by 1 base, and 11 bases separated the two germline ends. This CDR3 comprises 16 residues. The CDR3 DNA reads TGCGCCAGCAGCTTGGAAGGAGCGGCTTCCTACAATGAGCAGTTCTTC. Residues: CASSLEGAASYNEQFF.